Given below is one T cell receptor beta chain in context. The sequenced target, TCR beta, came from blood CD8+ and CD4+ T cells. The source of the sample is a study of CD8 T cells in Susac syndrome. Study as a whole: Of the sequenced Susac syndrome patients, more than five had active disease and fewer than 10 were in remission. Treatment status at blood draw for the Susac syndrome patients was therapy-naive, corticosteroids, or intravenous immunoglobulin alone.

CDR3 length equals 13 residues. The V end was cut by 3 bases, the J end by 4 bases, with 10 bases between. Looked up from germline, CDR1 is SGDLS and CDR2 is YYNGEE. When the RNA was reverse transcribed, random hexamers were used with an input of about 0.45 to 1 ug. TCR beta CDR3 was amplified by immunoSEQ covering 54 Vbeta and 13 Jbeta. TCRdb itself ran the immunoSEQ multiplex PCR reads through MiXCR, one entry per CDR3 protein. This table holds roughly 250,000 distinct CDR3 sequences, about 95% found once. Sequenced material: CD4+ T cells from PBMCs. The V gene is TRBV9, the J gene TRBJ2-5, with D possibly matching TRBD1 (6 bases). The receptor was derived from a human donor with Susac syndrome. The CDR3 DNA follows: TGTGCCAGCAGCGGGCGACAGGTAGAGACCCAGTACTTC. Translated: CASSGRQVETQYF.